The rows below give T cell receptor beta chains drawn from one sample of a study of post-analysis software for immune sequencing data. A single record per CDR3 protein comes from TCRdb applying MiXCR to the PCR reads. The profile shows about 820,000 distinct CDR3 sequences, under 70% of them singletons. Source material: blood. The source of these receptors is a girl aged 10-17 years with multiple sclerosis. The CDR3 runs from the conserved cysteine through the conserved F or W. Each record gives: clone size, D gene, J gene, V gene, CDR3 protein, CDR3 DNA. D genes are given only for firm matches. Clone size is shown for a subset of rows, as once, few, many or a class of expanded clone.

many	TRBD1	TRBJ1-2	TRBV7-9	CASSFQGVTNYGYTF	TGTGCCAGCAGCTTCCAGGGGGTTACTAACTATGGCTACACCTTC
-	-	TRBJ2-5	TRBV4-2	CASSQEEKTGGETQYF	TGTGCCAGCAGCCAAGAGGAGAAGACAGGAGGGGAGACCCAGTACTTC
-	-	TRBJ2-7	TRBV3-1	CASSQGPGVYEQYF	TGTGCCAGCAGCCAAGGCCCAGGGGTCTACGAGCAGTACTTC
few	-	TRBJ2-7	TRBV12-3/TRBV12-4	CASSGGAEQYF	TGTGCCAGCAGTGGGGGGGCCGAGCAGTACTTC
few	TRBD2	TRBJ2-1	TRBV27	CASSLAGMNEQFF	TGTGCCAGCAGCCTAGCGGGAATGAATGAGCAGTTCTTC
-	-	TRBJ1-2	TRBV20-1	CSASKGRGYYGYTF	TGCAGTGCTAGCAAGGGCAGAGGCTACTATGGCTACACCTTC
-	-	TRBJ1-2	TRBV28	CASRLSWQANYGYTF	TGTGCCAGCAGACTCTCGTGGCAGGCTAACTATGGCTACACCTTC
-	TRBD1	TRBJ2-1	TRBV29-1	CSVGRGTGVTYNEQFF	TGCAGCGTTGGACGGGGGACAGGGGTAACCTACAATGAGCAGTTCTTC
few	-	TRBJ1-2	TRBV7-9	CASSLSPQYGYTF	TGTGCCAGCAGCTTATCTCCTCAGTATGGCTACACCTTC
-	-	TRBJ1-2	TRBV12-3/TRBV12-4	CASKVNYGYTF	TGTGCCAGCAAGGTTAACTATGGCTACACCTTC
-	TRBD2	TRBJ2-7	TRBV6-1	CASSRTSGSWTAYEQYF	TGTGCCAGCAGTAGGACTAGCGGGTCGTGGACCGCCTACGAGCAGTACTTC
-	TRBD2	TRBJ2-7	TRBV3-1	CASSQDGGLAYEQYF	TGTGCCAGCAGCCAAGATGGGGGACTAGCCTACGAGCAGTACTTC
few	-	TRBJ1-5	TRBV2	CASSEARLRDRNQPQHF	TGTGCCAGCAGTGAAGCGCGGTTGAGGGATCGCAATCAGCCCCAGCATTTT
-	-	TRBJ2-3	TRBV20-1	CSARDTGVGADTQYF	TGCAGTGCTAGAGATACCGGGGTAGGAGCAGATACGCAGTATTTT
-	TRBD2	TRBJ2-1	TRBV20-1	CSARVLVAGALGEQFF	TGCAGTGCTAGAGTTCTAGTAGCGGGGGCCCTAGGTGAGCAGTTCTTC
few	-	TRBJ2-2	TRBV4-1	CASSQDGDSSGELFF	TGCGCCAGCAGCCAAGATGGGGACTCCTCCGGGGAGCTGTTTTTT
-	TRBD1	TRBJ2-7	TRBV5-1	CASSPTGEVYEQYF	TGCGCCAGCAGCCCGACAGGGGAGGTCTACGAGCAGTACTTC
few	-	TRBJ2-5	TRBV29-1	CSVEKDQETQYF	TGCAGCGTTGAAAAAGACCAAGAGACCCAGTACTTC
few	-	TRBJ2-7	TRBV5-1	CASSAPSSYEQYF	TGCGCCAGCAGCGCCCCGTCTTCCTACGAGCAGTACTTC
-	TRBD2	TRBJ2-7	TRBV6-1	CASSPAGDASYEQYF	TGTGCCAGCAGCCCAGCGGGAGACGCATCCTACGAGCAGTACTTC
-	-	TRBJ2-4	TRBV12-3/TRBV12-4	CASSFDISLAKNIQYF	TGTGCCAGCAGTTTCGACATCTCTCTAGCCAAAAACATTCAGTACTTC
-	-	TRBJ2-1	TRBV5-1	CASSPSFNEQFF	TGCGCCAGCAGCCCATCGTTTAATGAGCAGTTCTTC
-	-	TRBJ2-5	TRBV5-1	CASSSTPGELETQYF	TGCGCCAGCAGCTCCACCCCAGGGGAACTGGAGACCCAGTACTTC
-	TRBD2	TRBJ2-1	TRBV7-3	CASSSVAGGNNEQFF	TGTGCCAGCAGCTCCGTAGCGGGGGGTAACAATGAGCAGTTCTTC
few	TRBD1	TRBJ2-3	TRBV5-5	CASSFRDRGGPDTQYF	TGTGCCAGCAGCTTTCGAGACAGGGGGGGCCCAGATACGCAGTATTTT
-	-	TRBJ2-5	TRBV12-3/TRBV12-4	CASSPGNLETQYF	TGTGCCAGCAGTCCAGGGAATTTGGAGACCCAGTACTTC
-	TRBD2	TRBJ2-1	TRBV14	CASMTAGEQFF	TGTGCCAGCATGACAGCGGGGGAGCAGTTCTTC
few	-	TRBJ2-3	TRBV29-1	CSVDGGTFTDTQYF	TGCAGCGTTGACGGCGGGACTTTCACAGATACGCAGTATTTT
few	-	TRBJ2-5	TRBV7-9	CASSPGTSWETQYF	TGTGCCAGCAGCCCCGGGACAAGTTGGGAGACCCAGTACTTC
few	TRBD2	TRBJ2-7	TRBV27	CASSIAGTGSYEQYF	TGTGCCAGCAGTATAGCGGGAACCGGCTCCTACGAGCAGTACTTC
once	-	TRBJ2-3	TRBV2	CASSLVVGDTQYF	TGTGCAAGCAGTCTGGTAGTTGGGGATACGCAGTATTTT
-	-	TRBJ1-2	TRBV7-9	CASSPPEGPNYGYTF	TGCGCCAGCAGCCCTCCGGAAGGGCCAAACTATGGCTACACCTTC
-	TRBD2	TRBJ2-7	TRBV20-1	CSASGGLAGIESYEQYF	TGCAGTGCTAGCGGCGGACTAGCGGGAATAGAGTCCTACGAGCAGTACTTC
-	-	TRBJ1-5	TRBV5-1	CASSSRGMEPQHF	TGCGCCAGCAGCTCCCGAGGGATGGAGCCCCAGCATTTT
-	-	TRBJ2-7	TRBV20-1	CSARPYYRDENNEQYF	TGCAGTGCCCGACCGTACTACAGGGACGAAAACAACGAGCAGTACTTC
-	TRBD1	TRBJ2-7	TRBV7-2	CASSLVGTARSQYF	TGTGCCAGCAGCTTAGTTGGGACAGCAAGGTCCCAGTACTTC
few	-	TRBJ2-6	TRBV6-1	CASSLGQIRGNSGANVLTF	TGTGCCAGCAGTCTGGGTCAGATCCGGGGGAACTCTGGGGCCAACGTCCTGACTTTC